A selection of T cell receptor beta chains follows, all from one sample in a study of cytomegalovirus exposure and HLA in healthy donors. Assay used: immunoSEQ multiplex PCR; TCRdb lists only in-frame clones, some missing. The sample yields 180,000 or so clones, about 89% seen once. Sequencing was carried out using PBMCs. The origin of the receptors is a man in his thirties or forties in good health and CMV-seropositive. CDR3s include the opening cysteine and the closing phenylalanine or tryptophan. A D gene is named only where the DNA matches it firmly. Some rows have no size entry. The others give once, few or many, or a class for an expanded clone.

v_call,clone_size,d_call,cdr3_aa
TRBV7-9,-,-,CASSPSGDSNQPQHF
TRBV28,-,TRBD1,CASHRRTGANSPLHF
TRBV6-5,-,-,CASSYSTVGVETQYF
TRBV6-5,-,-,CASSSFESRGGYGYTF
TRBV29-1,-,TRBD1,CSVGQGGNTEAFF
TRBV11-3,-,TRBD1,CASSPDPGGDTQYF
TRBV9,-,TRBD1,CASSVEGGATNEKLFF
TRBV6-5,-,TRBD1,CASSYEGQAVYEQYF
TRBV18,-,-,CASSSEAQRYNEQFF
TRBV29-1,-,-,CSVALAGEGRGPQHF
TRBV25-1,-,-,CASSGWASSRAFF
TRBV4-2,-,-,CASSQDLQSQETQYF
TRBV5-1,-,TRBD2,CASSLTSGGLNEQFF
TRBV7-9,-,-,CASSPPGSLSDNTEAFF
TRBV29-1,-,-,CSVATGRPYEQYF
TRBV6-1,-,-,CASRASGLRTEAFF
TRBV7-7,-,-,CASSLNPGRGEETQYF
TRBV27,-,-,CASATLGPARQPQHF
TRBV29-1,few,TRBD1,CSHTGTGYTDTQYF
TRBV6-5,-,-,CASGPGRNEKLFF
TRBV14,few,TRBD1,CASSRTTGASPLHF
TRBV6-5,-,TRBD1,CASKPGQGNEKLFF
TRBV6-1,-,TRBD1,CASSELGTGRNYEQYF
TRBV5-4,-,-,CASSLRTDSRGYTF
TRBV5-1,-,TRBD1,CASQAGTGEVYEQYF
TRBV7-9,-,-,CASSLLPGELFF
TRBV5-5,-,-,CASSLPISYEQYF
TRBV5-6,-,-,CASSYGGFNYGYTF
TRBV7-3,-,TRBD1,CASSPGTGNAETQYF